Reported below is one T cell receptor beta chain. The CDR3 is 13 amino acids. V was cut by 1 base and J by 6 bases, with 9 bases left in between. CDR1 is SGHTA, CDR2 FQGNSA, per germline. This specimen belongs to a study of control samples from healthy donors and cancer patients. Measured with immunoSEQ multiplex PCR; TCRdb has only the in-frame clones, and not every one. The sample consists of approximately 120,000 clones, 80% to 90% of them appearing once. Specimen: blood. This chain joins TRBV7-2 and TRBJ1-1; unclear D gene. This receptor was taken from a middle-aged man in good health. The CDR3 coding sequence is TGTGCCAGCAGCTTAGAGTCGTGGGCTGAAGCTTTCTTT. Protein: CASSLESWAEAFF.